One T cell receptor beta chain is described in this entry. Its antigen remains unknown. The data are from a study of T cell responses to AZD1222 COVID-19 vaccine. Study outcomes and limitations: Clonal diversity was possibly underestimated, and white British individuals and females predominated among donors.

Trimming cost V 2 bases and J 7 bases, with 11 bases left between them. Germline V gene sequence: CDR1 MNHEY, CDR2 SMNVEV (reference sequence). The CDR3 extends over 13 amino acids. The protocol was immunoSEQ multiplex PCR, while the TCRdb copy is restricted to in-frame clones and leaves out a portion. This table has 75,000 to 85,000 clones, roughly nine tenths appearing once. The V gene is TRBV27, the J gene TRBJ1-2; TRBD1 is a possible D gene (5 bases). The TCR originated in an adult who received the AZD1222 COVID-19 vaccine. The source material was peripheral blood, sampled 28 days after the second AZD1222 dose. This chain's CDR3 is CASSLPGGAGYTF. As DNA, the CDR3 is TGTGCCAGCAGTTTACCCGGGGGAGCTGGCTACACCTTC.